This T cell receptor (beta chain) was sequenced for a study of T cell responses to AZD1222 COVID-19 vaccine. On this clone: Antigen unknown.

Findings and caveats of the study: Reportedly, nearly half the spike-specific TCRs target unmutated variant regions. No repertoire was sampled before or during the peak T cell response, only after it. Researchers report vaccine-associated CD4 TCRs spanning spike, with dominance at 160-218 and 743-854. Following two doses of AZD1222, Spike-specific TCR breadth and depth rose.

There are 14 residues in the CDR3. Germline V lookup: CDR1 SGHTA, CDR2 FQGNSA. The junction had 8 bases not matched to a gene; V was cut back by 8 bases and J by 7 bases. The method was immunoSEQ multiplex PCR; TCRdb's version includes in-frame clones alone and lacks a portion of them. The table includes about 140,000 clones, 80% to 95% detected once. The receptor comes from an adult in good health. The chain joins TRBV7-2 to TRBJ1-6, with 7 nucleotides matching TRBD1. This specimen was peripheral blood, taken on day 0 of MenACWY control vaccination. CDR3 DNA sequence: TGTGCCAGCGGGAAAGGGACAGTCAATTCACCCCTCCACTTT. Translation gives CASGKGTVNSPLHF. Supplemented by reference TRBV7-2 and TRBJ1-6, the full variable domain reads GAGVSQSPSNKVTEKGKDVELRCDPISGHTALYWYRQSLGQGLEFLIYFQGNSAPDKSGLPSDRFSAERTGGSVSTLTIQRTQQEDSAVYLCASGKGTVNSPLHFGNGTRLTVT.